Listed below are T cell receptor beta chains from one sample, sequenced in a study of blood T cells in healthy people across ages. TCRdb independently ran MiXCR on the 5' RACE reads; one entry per CDR3 protein. Counted here are 1.5 million to 2 million distinct CDR3 sequences, 40% to 55% occurring once; the ten biggest clones make up around 2.1%. Material: blood. These receptors all come from a woman between 35 and 50 years old in good health. CDR3s leave out the opening cysteine and the closing phenylalanine or tryptophan.

j_call v_call cdr3_aa
TRBJ2-5 TRBV7-6 ASSLVSRDYIQETQY
TRBJ2-7 TRBV20-1 SASGGTGNTYEQY
TRBJ1-2 TRBV20-1 SAIRQGGGYT
TRBJ1-2 TRBV2 ASREDYGYT
TRBJ1-1 TRBV9 ASSVGSGAEAF
TRBJ2-5 TRBV7-8 ACSSSQGYQETQY
TRBJ2-3 TRBV29-1 SVEGLNRDYTQY
TRBJ2-1 TRBV7-9 ASAGPLTTYEQF
TRBJ1-2 TRBV12-3/TRBV12-4 ASRDKGTYGYT
NA TRBV18 ASSPKQNYEQY
TRBJ1-2 TRBV28 ASTLWGANGYT
TRBJ2-1 TRBV4-3 ASSQELAGGTGEQF
TRBJ2-7 TRBV6-5 ASRGAFSYEQY
TRBJ2-3 TRBV7-2 ASSLGRNTDTQY
TRBJ2-5 TRBV7-2 ASSLERIGGTQY
TRBJ1-2 TRBV6-6 ASTGYSEGHGYT
TRBJ1-2 TRBV25-1 ASSGDGDNYGYT